This section outlines one TCR beta chain sequence together with its context. The target of this receptor is not known. Per-base quality was not reported, and no clone a single base away is much larger than it. The record originates from a study of blood T cell repertoires in COVID-19 (dated by TCRdb to between 2020 and 2021). Study-wide context: The collaborator samples originated in the United States, Italy and Spain and spanned the acute and convalescent phases of COVID-19. The repertoires were released in a freely available public database meant as a resource for research on the immune response to SARS-CoV-2. Deeply sampled blood TCRbeta repertoires from subjects exposed to, actively infected with, or recovered from COVID-19 were included in the dataset. Nearly every sample came with metadata listing a de-identified subject ID, COVID-19 status, age in years and sex. HLA class I and class II types, where available, came from metadata supplied by the sample provider rather than from assay-based typing. The samples were drawn from the first 160 participants of the ongoing ImmuneRACE study and from over 950 subjects provided by 6 global collaborators. The material from the prospective study consisted of cDNA or gDNA derived from T cells, B-cell-depleted T cells, or PBMCs.

Study-wide findings and limitations: Clinical and demographic metadata were provided uncurated, with the amount varying by source and participant.

TCRbeta CDR3 regions were amplified from genomic DNA by means of the immunoSEQ Assay, a bias-controlled multiplex PCR. Under the source paper's analysis protocol: The number of nucleated cells in each sample was estimated from the amplification of reference gene primers within the assay. To quantify the absolute abundance of each unique TCRbeta CDR3 rearrangement, sequence reads were collapsed and filtered. For each sample, productive Simpson clonality was calculated as the square root of Simpson's diversity index over productive rearrangements. Sourced from immuneACCESS, this table was stored by TCRdb with only in-frame sequences that have V and J called. A share of the clones is absent; for the studies checked, an unresolved V gene accounts for under half, and the remainder has no known explanation. The V and J calls and clone size were taken over from that table, and D and trimming were inferred from the DNA. For this sample there are 200,000 to 300,000 clones; roughly nine tenths appear just once. Roughly 9.8% of the sample rests with the top ten.

Samples from volunteer blood donors who had recovered from COVID-19 were contributed by a second Seattle source. Whole blood was collected in K2EDTA tubes by collaborating institutions according to the institutions' own protocols. For TCRbeta analysis, collaborator samples were shipped as frozen whole blood, as isolated PBMCs, or as DNA extracted from either sample type. At the junction V is shortened by 9 bases and J by 1 base; bases outside the gene matches: 17. The CDR3 goes from the cysteine to the phenylalanine over 18 residues. Only the CDR3 portion is preserved as DNA: 54 bases, with reading frame beginning at the first base.

The source material was peripheral blood. This TCR came from a man aged 40-50 years who had recovered from COVID-19. The chain is assembled from TRBV6-7 and TRBJ2-1; TRBD1 aligns with 8 central bases. TRBV6-7 is treated as an ORF (open reading frame) with a function not yet certain. In nucleotides, the sequence is TGTGCCAGAATCCGGGACAGGAGATATACAGAATCCTACAATGAGCAGTTCTTC. Translated, it gives CARIRDRRYTESYNEQFF.